This paragraph reports one T cell receptor beta chain. Its target is not known. This specimen belongs to a study of shared clonotypes between healthy human individuals. General study results and limits: Rarefaction analysis demonstrated incomplete sorted-subset sequencing notwithstanding large depth.

Replicate sorted-subset PCRs were loaded with approximately 190 ng DNA, about 31,000 T cell genomes. Here immunoSEQ multiplex PCR was the method, and the copy in TCRdb shows in-frame clones only, minus some. The repertoire consists of 2 million to 2.5 million clones, with around 95% occurring once and the leading ten covering around 0.13%. This sequence was found in a man in his late teens or twenties in good health. Sequencing was carried out using naive CD4+ T cells sorted from blood. The sample's subset: CD45RA+ positively selected.

The CDR3, as DNA: TGTGCCAGCAGCCACACCTACGAGCAGTACTTC. The encoded protein is CASSHTYEQYF. V gene TRBV6-5 combines with J gene TRBJ2-7, with D unclear. The V end was cut by 6 bases, the J end by 2 bases, with 5 bases between. The CDR3 spans 11 residues. Germline V gene data show CDR1 as MNHEY and CDR2 as SVGAGI.